This entry lists 9 T cell receptor beta chains sequenced from one sample in a study of T cells expressing NK-cell markers. TCRdb re-called the 5' RACE reads and catalogs CDR3 proteins one per entry, DNA excluded. This sample's table reports 130,000 to 150,000 distinct CDR3 sequences. Sequences were obtained from blood T cells: a sorted CD56 or NKG2C T cell subset, CD4+ or CD8+ T cells, or bulk PBMC T cells (not recorded which). The receptor source for this set is a young man in good health.

The chain joins TRBV7-9 to TRBJ2-2; TCRdb selects TRBD2, and the lack of DNA leaves this call unchecked. CDR1 is SEHNR and CDR2 is FQNEAQ in the germline V gene (reference sequence). The CDR3 sequence is 16 residues long. Here the CDR3 reads CASSFRGAGDTGELFF.

The rearrangement uses TRBV19 and TRBJ2-2; TCRdb calls TRBD2, which cannot be checked without DNA. CDR3 size: 17 residues. Per germline, CDR1 LNHDA and CDR2 SQIVND (reference sequence). CDR3 sequence reads: CASSLLGLAGEVGELFF.

This rearrangement joins TRBV19 to TRBJ2-2. Germline V lookup: CDR1 LNHDA, CDR2 SQIVND (reference sequence). The CDR3 spans 15 residues. CDR3 loop: CASSIYRVYTGELFF.

The chain joins TRBV20-1 to TRBJ2-2; without DNA, the TCRdb call of TRBD2 cannot be checked. The CDR3 has 12 residues. Germline V CDR1 and CDR2: DFQATT, SNEGSKA (reference sequence). CDR3 amino acids: CSASSASGELFF.

The genes are TRBV4-2 and TRBJ1-1; the D gene TCRdb calls, TRBD1, cannot be checked with no DNA. Germline loops: CDR1 LGHNA, CDR2 YNFKEQ. This CDR3 has 15 amino acids. The CDR3 loop reads CASSPRFGANTEAFF.

This sequence joins TRBV7-8 and TRBJ2-7; TCRdb picks TRBD1, but there is no DNA to check that call. Germline V CDR1 and CDR2: SGHVS, FQNEAQ. CDR3 length: 16 amino acids. CDR3: CASSLDLDEGGYEQYF.

CDR3 loop: CASSVGPVGEQFF. J is TRBJ2-1 and V is TRBV7-9. This CDR3 is built from 13 residues. Germline V gene lookup returns CDR1 SEHNR and CDR2 FQNEAQ (reference sequence).

The chain couples TRBV4-3 to TRBJ2-7; as DNA is missing, the TRBD1 call by TCRdb cannot be tested. The CDR3 runs to 15 residues. Germline V lookup: CDR1 LGHNA, CDR2 YSLEER. CDR3 amino acids: CASSQVDRGTYEQYF.

The genes are TRBV7-2 and TRBJ2-3; TCRdb names TRBD1, which stays unverified in the absence of DNA. This CDR3 region has 14 residues. In germline, CDR1 is SGHTA, CDR2 FQGNSA. CDR3 residues: CASSSGQSTDTQYF.